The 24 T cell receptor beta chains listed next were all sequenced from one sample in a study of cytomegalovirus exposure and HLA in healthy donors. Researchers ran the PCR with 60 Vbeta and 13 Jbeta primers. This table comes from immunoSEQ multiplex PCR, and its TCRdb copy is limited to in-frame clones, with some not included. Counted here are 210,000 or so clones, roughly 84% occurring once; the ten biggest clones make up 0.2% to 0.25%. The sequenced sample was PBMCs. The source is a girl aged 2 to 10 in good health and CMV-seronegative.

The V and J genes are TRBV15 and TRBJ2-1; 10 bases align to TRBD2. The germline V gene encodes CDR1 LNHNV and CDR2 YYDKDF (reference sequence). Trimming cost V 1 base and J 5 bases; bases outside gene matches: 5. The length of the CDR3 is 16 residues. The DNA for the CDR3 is TGTGCCACCAGCAGAGCCCCAGCGGGAGGGCACAATGAGCAGTTCTTC. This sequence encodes CATSRAPAGGHNEQFF. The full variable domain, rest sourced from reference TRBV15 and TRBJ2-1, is DAMVIQNPRYQVTQFGKPVTLSCSQTLNHNVMYWYQQKSSQAPKLLFHYYDKDFNNEADTPDNFQSRRPNTSFCFLDIRSPGLGDTAMYLCATSRAPAGGHNEQFFGPGTRLTVL.

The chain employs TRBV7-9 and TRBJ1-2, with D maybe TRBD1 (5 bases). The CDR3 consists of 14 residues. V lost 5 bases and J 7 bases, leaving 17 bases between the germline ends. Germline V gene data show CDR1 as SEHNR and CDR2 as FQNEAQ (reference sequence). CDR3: CASSPKQDGVGYTF. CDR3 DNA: TGTGCCAGCAGCCCGAAACAGGATGGGGTTGGCTACACCTTC.

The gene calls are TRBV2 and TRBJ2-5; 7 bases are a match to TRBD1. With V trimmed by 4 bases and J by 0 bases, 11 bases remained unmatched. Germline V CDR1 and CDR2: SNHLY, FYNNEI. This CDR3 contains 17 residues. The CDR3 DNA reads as TGTGCCAGCAGTGTTAGGAACAGGGGAAGGTACCAAGAGACCCAGTACTTC. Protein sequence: CASSVRNRGRYQETQYF.

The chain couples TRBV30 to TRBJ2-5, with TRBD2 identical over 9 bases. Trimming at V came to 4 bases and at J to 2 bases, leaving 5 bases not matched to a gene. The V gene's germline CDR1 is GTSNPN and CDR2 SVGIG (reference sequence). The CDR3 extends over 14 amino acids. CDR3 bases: TGTGCCTGGACCGAGGGACTAGCTCAAGAGACCCAGTACTTC. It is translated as CAWTEGLAQETQYF.

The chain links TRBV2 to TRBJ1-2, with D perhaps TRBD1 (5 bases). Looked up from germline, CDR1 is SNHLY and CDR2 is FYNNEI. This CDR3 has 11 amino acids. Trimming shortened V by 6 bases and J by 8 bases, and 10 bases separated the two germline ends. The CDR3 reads CASRAGRGYTF. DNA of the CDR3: TGTGCCAGCAGGGCAGGGCGAGGCTACACCTTC.

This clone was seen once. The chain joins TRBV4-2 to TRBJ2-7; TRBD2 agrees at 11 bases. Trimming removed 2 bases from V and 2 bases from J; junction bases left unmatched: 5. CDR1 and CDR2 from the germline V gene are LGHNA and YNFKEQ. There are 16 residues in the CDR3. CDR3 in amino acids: CASSQTGLAVAYEQYF. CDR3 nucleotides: TGTGCCAGCAGCCAAACGGGACTAGCGGTAGCCTACGAGCAGTACTTC.

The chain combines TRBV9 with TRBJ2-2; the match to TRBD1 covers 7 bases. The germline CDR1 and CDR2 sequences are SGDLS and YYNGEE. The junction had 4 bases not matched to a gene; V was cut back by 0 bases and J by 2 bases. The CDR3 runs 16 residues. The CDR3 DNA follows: TGTGCCAGCAGCGTAGTTCGGGACAGAAACACCGGGGAGCTGTTTTTT. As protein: CASSVVRDRNTGELFF.

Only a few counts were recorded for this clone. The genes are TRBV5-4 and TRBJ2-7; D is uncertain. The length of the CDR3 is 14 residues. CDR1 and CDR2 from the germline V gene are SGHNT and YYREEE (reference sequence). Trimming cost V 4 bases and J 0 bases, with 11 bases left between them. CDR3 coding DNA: TGTGCCAGCAGCACTGCCCGGGTCTCCTACGAGCAGTACTTC. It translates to CASSTARVSYEQYF.

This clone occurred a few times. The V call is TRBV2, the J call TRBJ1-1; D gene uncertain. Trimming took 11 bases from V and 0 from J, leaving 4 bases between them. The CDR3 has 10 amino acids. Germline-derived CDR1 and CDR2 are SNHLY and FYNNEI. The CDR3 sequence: CAVMNTEAFF. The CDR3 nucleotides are TGTGCCGTCATGAACACTGAAGCTTTCTTT.

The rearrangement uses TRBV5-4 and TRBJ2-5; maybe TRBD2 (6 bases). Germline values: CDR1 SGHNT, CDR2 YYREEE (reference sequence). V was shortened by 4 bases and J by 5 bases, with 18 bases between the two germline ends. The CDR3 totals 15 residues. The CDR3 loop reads CASSPPLGGAETQYF. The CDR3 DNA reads TGTGCCAGCAGCCCACCACTGGGGGGAGCGGAGACCCAGTACTTC.

The CDR3 DNA reads as TGTGCCAGCAGCTTGGGACTAGCGGGAAGCGAGACCCAGTACTTC. It specifies CASSLGLAGSETQYF. This chain links TRBV7-9 with TRBJ2-5, with 13 bases matching TRBD2. From germline, CDR1 is SEHNR and CDR2 FQNEAQ (reference sequence). Unmatched junction bases numbered 3, after V lost 3 bases and J lost 5 bases. CDR3 size: 15 residues. The whole variable domain, remainder taken from reference TRBV7-9 and TRBJ2-5, is DTGVSQNPRHKITKRGQNVTFRCDPISEHNRLYWYRQTLGQGPEFLTYFQNEAQLEKSRLLSDRFSAERPKGSFSTLEIQRTEQGDSAMYLCASSLGLAGSETQYFGPGTRLLVL.

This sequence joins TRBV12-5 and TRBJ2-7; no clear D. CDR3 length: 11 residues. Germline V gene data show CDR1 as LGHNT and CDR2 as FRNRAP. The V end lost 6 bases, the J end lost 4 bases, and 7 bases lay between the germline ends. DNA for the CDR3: TGTGCTAGTGGCCCCGTTTACGAGCAGTACTTC. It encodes CASGPVYEQYF.

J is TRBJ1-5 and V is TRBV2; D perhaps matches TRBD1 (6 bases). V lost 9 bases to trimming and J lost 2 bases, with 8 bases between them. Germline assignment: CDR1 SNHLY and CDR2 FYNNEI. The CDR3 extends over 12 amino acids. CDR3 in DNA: TGTGCCAGGGGGACACGCAATCAGCCCCAGCATTTT. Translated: CARGTRNQPQHF.

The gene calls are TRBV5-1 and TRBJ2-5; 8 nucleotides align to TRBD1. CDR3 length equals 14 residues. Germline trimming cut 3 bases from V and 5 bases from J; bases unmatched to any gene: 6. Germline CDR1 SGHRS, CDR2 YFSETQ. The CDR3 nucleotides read TGCGCCAGCAGCTCCCACCGACAGGGGGAGACCCAGTACTTC. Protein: CASSSHRQGETQYF. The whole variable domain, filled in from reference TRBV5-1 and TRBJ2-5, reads KAGVTQTPRYLIKTRGQQVTLSCSPISGHRSVSWYQQTPGQGLQFLFEYFSETQRNKGNFPGRFSGRQFSNSRSEMNVSTLELGDSALYLCASSSHRQGETQYFGPGTRLLVL.

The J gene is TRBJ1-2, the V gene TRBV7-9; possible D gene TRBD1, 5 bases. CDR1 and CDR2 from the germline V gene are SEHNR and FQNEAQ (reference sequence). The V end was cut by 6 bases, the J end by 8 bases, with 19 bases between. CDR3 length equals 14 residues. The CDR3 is CASSSRDSRRGYTF. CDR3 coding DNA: TGTGCCAGCAGTTCTCGAGACAGCCGTCGGGGCTACACCTTC.

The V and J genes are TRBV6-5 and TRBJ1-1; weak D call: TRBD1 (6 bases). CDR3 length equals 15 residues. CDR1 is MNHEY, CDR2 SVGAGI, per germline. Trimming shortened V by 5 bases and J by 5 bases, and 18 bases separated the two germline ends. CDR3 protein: CASSRQGGVRTEAFF. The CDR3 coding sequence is TGTGCCAGCAGTAGGCAAGGGGGAGTAAGGACTGAAGCTTTCTTT.

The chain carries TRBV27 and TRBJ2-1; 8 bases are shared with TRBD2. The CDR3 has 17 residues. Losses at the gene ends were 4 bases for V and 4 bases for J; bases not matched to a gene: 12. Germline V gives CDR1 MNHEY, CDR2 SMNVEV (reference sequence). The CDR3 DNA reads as TGTGCCAGCAGTTCCATGCGGGCGGGAGGAGGGTACAATGAGCAGTTCTTC. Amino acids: CASSSMRAGGGYNEQFF.

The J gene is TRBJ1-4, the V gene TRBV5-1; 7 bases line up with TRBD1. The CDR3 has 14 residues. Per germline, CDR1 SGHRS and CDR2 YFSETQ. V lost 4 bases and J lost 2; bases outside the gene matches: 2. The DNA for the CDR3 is TGCGCCAGCAGCGTACAGGGGACTAATGAAAAACTGTTTTTT. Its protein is CASSVQGTNEKLFF.

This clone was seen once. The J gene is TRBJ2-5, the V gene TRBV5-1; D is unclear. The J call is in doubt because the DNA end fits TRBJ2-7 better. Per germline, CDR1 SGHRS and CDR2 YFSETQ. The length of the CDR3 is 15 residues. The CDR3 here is CASSSPTLLNYEQYF. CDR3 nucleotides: TGCGCCAGCAGCTCCCCGACCCTTCTCAACTACGAGCAGTACTTC.

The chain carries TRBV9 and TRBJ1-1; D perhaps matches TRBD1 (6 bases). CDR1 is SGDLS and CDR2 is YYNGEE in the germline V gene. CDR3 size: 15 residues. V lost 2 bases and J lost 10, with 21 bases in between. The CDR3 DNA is TGTGCCAGCAGCGTTGCCATTAAACCGGACAGAGGAGCTTTCTTT. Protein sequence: CASSVAIKPDRGAFF.

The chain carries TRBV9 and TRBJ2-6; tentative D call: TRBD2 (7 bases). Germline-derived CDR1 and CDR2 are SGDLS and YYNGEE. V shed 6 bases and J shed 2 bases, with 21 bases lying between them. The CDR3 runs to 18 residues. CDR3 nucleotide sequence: TGTGCCAGCAATAAGTACGGGGGGCCGACGGCTGGGGCCAACGTCCTGACTTTC. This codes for CASNKYGGPTAGANVLTF.

The CDR3 coding sequence is TGTGCCACCAGCAGAATGGGACAGGGGGCCAGCGAGCAGTACTTC. It specifies CATSRMGQGASEQYF. The J gene is TRBJ2-7, the V gene TRBV15; 12 nucleotides align to TRBD1. J lost 6 bases, V lost 2 bases, and 5 bases had no gene match. From germline, CDR1 is LNHNV and CDR2 YYDKDF (reference sequence). The CDR3 sequence is 15 residues long.

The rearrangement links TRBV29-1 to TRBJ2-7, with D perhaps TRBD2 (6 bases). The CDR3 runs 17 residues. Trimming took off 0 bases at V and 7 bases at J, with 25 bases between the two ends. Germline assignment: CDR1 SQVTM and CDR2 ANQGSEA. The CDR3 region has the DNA TGCAGCGTTGAAGAAGGTTTTAGCGGAGCGGCCACGGGGGAGCAGTACTTC. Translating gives CSVEEGFSGAATGEQYF.

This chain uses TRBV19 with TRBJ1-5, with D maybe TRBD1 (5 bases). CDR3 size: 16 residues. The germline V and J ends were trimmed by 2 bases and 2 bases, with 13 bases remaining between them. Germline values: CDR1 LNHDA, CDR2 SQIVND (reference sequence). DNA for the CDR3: TGTGCCAGTAGTATAATGAGGGCGGGACGCAATCAGCCCCAGCATTTT. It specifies CASSIMRAGRNQPQHF.